This T cell receptor (beta chain) comes out of a study of cytomegalovirus exposure and HLA in healthy donors. Germline values: CDR1 KGHSH, CDR2 LQKENI. The junction had 3 bases not matched to a gene; V was cut back by 4 bases and J by 2 bases. The CDR3 totals 14 residues. Primers for the PCR totalled 60 Vbeta and 13 Jbeta. Here immunoSEQ multiplex PCR was the method, and the copy in TCRdb shows in-frame clones only, minus some. This sample has 90,000 to 120,000 clones; roughly 80% occur once, and the top ten carry approximately 2%. This TCR derives from a man younger than 40 in good health and CMV-seronegative. The chain combines TRBV18 with TRBJ2-5, with 8 nucleotides matching TRBD1. The specimen was PBMCs. The CDR3 protein is CASSLGQGQETQYF. The DNA for the CDR3 is TGTGCCAGCTCACTAGGACAGGGTCAAGAGACCCAGTACTTC.